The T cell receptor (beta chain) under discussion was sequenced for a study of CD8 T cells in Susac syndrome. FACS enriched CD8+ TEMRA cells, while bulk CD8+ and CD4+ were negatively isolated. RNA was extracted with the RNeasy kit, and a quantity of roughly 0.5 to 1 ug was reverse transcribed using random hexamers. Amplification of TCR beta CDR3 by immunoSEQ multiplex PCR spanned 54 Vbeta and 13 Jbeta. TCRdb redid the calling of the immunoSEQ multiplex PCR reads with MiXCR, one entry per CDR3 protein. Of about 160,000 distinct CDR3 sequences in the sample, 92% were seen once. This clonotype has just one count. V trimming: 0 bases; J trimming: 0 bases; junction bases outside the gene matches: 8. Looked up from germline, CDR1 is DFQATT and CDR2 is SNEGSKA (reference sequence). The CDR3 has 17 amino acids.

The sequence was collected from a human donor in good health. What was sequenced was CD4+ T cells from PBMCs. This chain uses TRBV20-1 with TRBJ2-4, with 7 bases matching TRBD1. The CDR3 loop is CSARDMGQRLAKNIQYF. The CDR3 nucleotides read TGCAGTGCTAGAGATATGGGACAGCGACTAGCCAAAAACATTCAGTACTTC.